This T cell receptor (beta chain) was captured by sequencing in a study of technical replicates of blood from a few donors. Profiled with immunoSEQ multiplex PCR; TCRdb holds only in-frame clones, not every one. The sample has under 95,000 clones; 91% are singletons. Trimming shortened V by 0 bases and J by 4 bases, and 9 bases separated the two germline ends. Germline V CDR1 and CDR2: MNHEY, SVGAGI. The CDR3 runs 14 residues. This sequence originates from a human donor in good health. Some clones in this sample may be carry-over from other donors' samples. The chain combines TRBV6-5 with TRBJ1-2, with a weak D call TRBD1 (5 bases). The specimen was T cells isolated from PBMCs. For the CDR3, the DNA is TGTGCCAGCAGTTACTCGGGGGGGGGCTATGGCTACACCTTC. Translated: CASSYSGGGYGYTF.